This T cell receptor beta chain was recorded in a study of cytomegalovirus exposure and HLA in healthy donors. To note about this clone: No antigen is known for it.

Primers for the PCR totalled 60 Vbeta and 13 Jbeta. TCRdb's table, derived via immunoSEQ multiplex PCR, lists solely in-frame clones and lacks some. This table has approximately 150,000 clones, 80% to 90% appearing once. Study-level results: TCR beta V- and J-gene trimming was later associated with a missense DCLRE1C variant. TCR beta sequences reportedly predicted most subjects' HLA-A and HLA-B alleles accurately. Segments of the TCR beta V type were, in most cases, productive about 87% or about 30% of the time in an earlier analysis.

Material for sequencing was PBMCs. This TCR was recovered from a woman in her forties or fifties in good health and CMV-seronegative.

The chain's CDR3 is CASTSGQSSYEQYF. The CDR3 region has the DNA TGTGCCAGCACCTCGGGACAGAGCTCCTACGAGCAGTACTTC. This chain joins TRBV18 and TRBJ2-7; 7 bases are a match to TRBD1. This CDR3 contains 14 residues. Germline values: CDR1 KGHSH, CDR2 LQKENI. The V segment lost 8 bases and the J segment 0 bases; nucleotides outside the gene matches: 7.